The 5 T cell receptor beta chains below come from one sample, sequenced in a study of tumor-infiltrating lymphocytes in primary liver carcinoma. Out of unsorted whole blood came the blood RNA, and germline DNA was extracted as well. Total RNA amounting to approximately 460 ng was the source from which TCR beta cDNA was made with a constant-region primer. For TCR beta, libraries were produced by three nested multiplex PCR rounds using slightly modified ARM-PCR. Each of the first two PCR rounds ran nine to ten cycles with TRBV1-TRBV30 forward and C-beta reverse primers. A single record per CDR3 protein comes from TCRdb applying MiXCR to the multiplex PCR reads. The sample has approximately 310,000 distinct CDR3 sequences; 65% are singletons. The sample taken for sequencing was peripheral blood. The receptors shown here come from a man in his forties with primary liver carcinoma and hepatitis B virus infection.

Concerning this clonotype: The germline gene is not matched at one end of the junction; a read error may be the cause. The genes are TRBV4-2 and TRBJ1-5, with D possibly TRBD1 on 6 matching bases. This CDR3 region has 16 residues. Germline V gives CDR1 LGHNA, CDR2 YNFKEQ. The CDR3 loop is CANSRGGVAGGQPQHF. For the CDR3, the DNA is TGTGCCAACAGCCGAGGGGGGGTGGCCGGGGGTCAGCCCCAGCATTTT.

Regarding this clonotype: One junction end disagrees with the germline gene, perhaps due to a read error. The chain is built from TRBV10-3 and TRBJ2-3; D uncertain. This CDR3 is 12 amino acids long. The germline V gene encodes CDR1 ENHRY and CDR2 SYGVKD. The CDR3 protein is CARKERPDTQYF. Here the CDR3 DNA reads TGCGCCAGAAAGGAGAGACCAGATACGCAGTATTTT.

This clonotype was detected ten times or more. A much larger clone sits a single nucleotide away, making a read error possible. Likely a read error: the CDR3 ends without its conserved phenylalanine or tryptophan. The CDR3 reads CASSLDGTYVSGGYTS. The CDR3 nucleotides are TGTGCCAGCAGCTTGGACGGGACTTATGTTTCCGGTGGCTACACCTCC. This chain connects TRBV11-2 to TRBJ1-2; a weak D match, TRBD1 (5 bases). The length of the CDR3 is 16 residues. V lost 3 bases to trimming and J lost 7 bases, with 21 bases between them. Germline CDR1 reads SGHAT; CDR2 reads FQNNGV.

As concerns this clonotype: A clone one base away is much larger, so this may be a read error. This rearrangement joins TRBV4-1 to TRBJ1-4; unclear D gene. Germline CDR1 reads MGHRA; CDR2 reads YSYEKL. The CDR3 has 15 residues. The chain's CDR3 is CGSSRVARLNEKLFF. CDR3 DNA sequence: TGCGGCAGCAGCCGCGTCGCCAGATTGAATGAAAAACTGTTTTTT.

A remark on this clonotype: A read error is possible here, since a much larger clone lies one base away. This sequence joins TRBV5-1 and TRBJ1-2, with a tentative D call TRBD1 (5 bases). There are 13 residues in the CDR3. Germline V gene sequence: CDR1 SGHRS, CDR2 YFSETQ. The CDR3: CASGLEGKHGYTF. The CDR3 DNA reads TGCGCCAGCGGCTTGGAGGGGAAGCATGGCTACACCTTC.